The clone carrying this T cell receptor beta chain was observed a few times. Original data processing: Researchers report that nucleated cell counts were estimated from reference gene primer amplification. Measured with immunoSEQ multiplex PCR; TCRdb has only the in-frame clones, and not every one. V and J calls plus clone size are reproduced from that table; the DNA served to infer D and trimming. Of around 260,000 clones listed, more than 85% were seen once; the top ten hold under 3%. This specimen comes from a study of blood T cell repertoires in COVID-19. Overall study: Whether acute or convalescent, the COVID-19 samples came from the United States, Italy and Spain.

Germline V gene sequence: CDR1 DFQATT, CDR2 SNEGSKA (reference sequence). The germline V and J ends were trimmed by 1 base and 5 bases, with 2 bases remaining between them. The CDR3 covers 11 residues. Seattle participants joined during active infection and were tracked over time. The origin of this receptor is a person aged 18 to 29 with COVID-19, enrolled during active disease. Source material: peripheral blood. The rearrangement joins TRBV20-1 to TRBJ2-2; D not certain. CDR3 region: CSARVTGELFF. The CDR3 nucleotides are TGCAGTGCTAGAGTAACCGGGGAGCTGTTTTTT.